These 13 T cell receptor beta chains were all obtained from the same sample, sequenced in a study of CD8 T cells in ankylosing spondylitis. One entry per CDR3 protein results from TCRdb running MiXCR on the 5' RACE reads. Seen here are 200,000 to 250,000 distinct CDR3 sequences, about a quarter observed once, and the top ten hold about 6.2%. Sequencing was performed on blood, either unsorted or a sorted T cell fraction (not recorded which). The receptors come from a male donor with ankylosing spondylitis or in good health (not recorded which).

The table lists this clonotype with many counts. V gene TRBV11-2 combines with J gene TRBJ2-5; 14 bases are a match to TRBD2. The V gene end was trimmed by 5 bases and the J gene end by 2 bases; junction bases not matched to a gene: 13. The CDR3 sequence is 19 residues long. Germline loops: CDR1 SGHAT, CDR2 FQNNGV. CDR3: CASSPPWGLAGVGQETQYF. CDR3 DNA: TGTGCCAGCAGCCCACCGTGGGGACTAGCGGGAGTTGGACAAGAGACCCAGTACTTC.

In this sample, this clonotype turned up a few times. This chain links TRBV3-1 with TRBJ2-4; TRBD2 aligns across 8 bases. Germline V gene lookup returns CDR1 LGHDT and CDR2 YNNKEL (reference sequence). V lost 0 bases, J lost 2 bases, and 3 bases stayed unmatched. The CDR3 spans 16 residues. The CDR3 DNA is TGTGCCAGCAGCCAAGATTCGGGAGGGACCAAAAACATTCAGTACTTC. Protein sequence: CASSQDSGGTKNIQYF. The full variable domain, rest sourced from reference TRBV3-1 and TRBJ2-4, is DTAVSQTPKYLVTQMGNDKSIKCEQNLGHDTMYWYKQDSKKFLKIMFSYNNKELIINETVPNRFSPKSPDKAHLNLHINSLELGDSAVYFCASSQDSGGTKNIQYFGAGTRLSVL.

The sample holds many counts of this clonotype. The gene calls are TRBV5-1 and TRBJ2-5; 13 positions match TRBD2. Germline V gene lookup returns CDR1 SGHRS and CDR2 YFSETQ. With 0 bases clipped from V and 5 bases from J, the junction kept 4 bases outside the gene matches. The CDR3 is 16 residues long. This chain's CDR3 is CASSLGTSGSRETQYF. CDR3 sequence (DNA): TGCGCCAGCAGCTTGGGGACTAGCGGGAGTCGGGAGACCCAGTACTTC.

This sequence joins TRBV10-3 and TRBJ1-2, with D unresolved. This CDR3 spans 17 amino acids. The V end lost 2 bases, the J end lost 0 bases, and 16 bases lay between the germline ends. CDR1 and CDR2 (germline): ENHRY, SYGVKD. The CDR3 nucleotides are TGTGCCATCAGTGAGACGGCACTAGTCGATACTAACTATGGCTACACCTTC. It is translated as CAISETALVDTNYGYTF.

The genes are TRBV21-1 and TRBJ1-2; the listed D gene, TRBD1, was not tested against the DNA. TRBV21-1 has pseudogene status. The CDR3 runs to 15 residues. CDR3 residues: CASSVSGRQGKGYTF. Written as DNA, the CDR3 is TGTGCCAGCAGCGTCTCTGGAAGACAGGGGAAGGGCTACACCTTC.

For this clonotype: The junction shows a germline mismatch at one end, possibly a read error. In DNA form, the CDR3 reads TGCAGTGCTTCCCTATTTAGGACCTCCTTCGAGCAGTACTTC. Translated, it gives CSASLFRTSFEQYF. V and J are TRBV20-1 and TRBJ2-7; D is undetermined. This CDR3 has 14 residues. From germline, CDR1 is DFQATT and CDR2 SNEGSKA (reference sequence).

This clonotype turned up a few times. J is TRBJ2-5 and V is TRBV5-1; D is perhaps TRBD2 (6 bases). The V gene lost 0 bases and the J gene lost 1 base, with 13 bases spanning the gap. This CDR3 is built from 16 residues. Germline V gene data show CDR1 as SGHRS and CDR2 as YFSETQ. The CDR3 region is CASSLAGTASQETQYF. The CDR3 DNA is TGCGCCAGCAGCTTGGCTGGGACTGCAAGCCAAGAGACCCAGTACTTC.

The chain carries TRBV23-1 and TRBJ2-3; D possibly corresponds to TRBD2 (6 bases). TRBV23-1 qualifies as an ORF whose function is uncertain. Trimming stripped 0 bases from V and 4 bases from J, with 11 bases between. This CDR3 comprises 15 residues. The CDR3 sequence: CASSQSEGYADTQYF. For the CDR3, the DNA is TGCGCCAGCAGTCAATCGGAGGGTTACGCAGATACGCAGTATTTT.

This clonotype was observed many times. This sequence joins TRBV10-3 and TRBJ2-5; D ambiguous. V lost 3 bases, J lost 3 bases, and 11 bases lay in between. This CDR3 contains 14 residues. CDR1 is ENHRY, CDR2 SYGVKD, per germline. CDR3 region: CAISDGSRKETQYF. In DNA, the CDR3 is TGTGCCATCAGTGACGGGTCTAGAAAAGAGACCCAGTACTTC.

This clonotype was observed at least ten times. The chain couples TRBV20-1 to TRBJ1-5; tentatively, D is TRBD1 (5 bases). Per germline, CDR1 DFQATT and CDR2 SNEGSKA (reference sequence). This CDR3 is 15 amino acids long. The V gene lost 7 bases and the J gene lost 0 bases, with 16 bases spanning the gap. DNA of the CDR3: TGCAGTGGAGGGCAGGGCGATCTTAGCAATCAGCCCCAGCATTTT. This codes for CSGGQGDLSNQPQHF.

The chain joins TRBV4-2 to TRBJ2-1; D is ambiguous. Deletions cut 0 bases from V and 0 bases from J, with 6 bases between. There are 15 residues in the CDR3. Germline V gene data show CDR1 as LGHNA and CDR2 as YNFKEQ. The CDR3: CASSQDVGSYNEQFF. CDR3 in DNA: TGTGCCAGCAGCCAAGACGTAGGCTCCTACAATGAGCAGTTCTTC.

J is TRBJ2-3 and V is TRBV7-9, with 14 bases that match TRBD2. The J segment lost 5 bases and the V segment lost 4 bases, leaving 5 bases of the junction unmatched. CDR1 is SEHNR and CDR2 is FQNEAQ in the germline V gene (reference sequence). The CDR3 runs 16 residues. CDR3 sequence reads: CASSSGTSGRRDTQYF. Here the CDR3 DNA reads TGTGCCAGCAGCTCCGGGACTAGCGGGAGACGAGATACGCAGTATTTT.

This chain's CDR3 is CAISESRGNPDTQYF. Here the CDR3 DNA reads TGTGCCATCAGTGAGTCGAGAGGGAACCCAGATACGCAGTATTTT. This chain uses TRBV10-3 with TRBJ2-3; maybe TRBD2 (5 bases). With 0 bases removed from V and 4 bases from J, the gap between germline ends came to 11 bases. CDR1 is ENHRY, CDR2 SYGVKD, per germline. This CDR3 has 15 amino acids.